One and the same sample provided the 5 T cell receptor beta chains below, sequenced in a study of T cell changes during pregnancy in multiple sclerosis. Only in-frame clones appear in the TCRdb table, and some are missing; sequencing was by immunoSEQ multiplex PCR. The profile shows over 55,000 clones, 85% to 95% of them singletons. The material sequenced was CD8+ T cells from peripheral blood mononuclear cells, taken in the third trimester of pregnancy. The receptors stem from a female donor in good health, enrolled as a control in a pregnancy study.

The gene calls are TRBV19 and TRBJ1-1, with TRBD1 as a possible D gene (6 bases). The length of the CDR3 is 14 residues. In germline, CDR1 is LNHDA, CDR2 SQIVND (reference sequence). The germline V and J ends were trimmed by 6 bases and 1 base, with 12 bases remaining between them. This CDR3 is CASRPGTKNTEAFF. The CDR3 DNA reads TGTGCCAGTAGACCCGGGACAAAGAACACTGAAGCTTTCTTT.

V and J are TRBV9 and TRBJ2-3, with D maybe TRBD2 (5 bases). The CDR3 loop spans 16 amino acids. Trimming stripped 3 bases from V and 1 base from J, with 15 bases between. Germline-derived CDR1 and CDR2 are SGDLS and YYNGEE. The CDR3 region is CASSGMDGDGTDTQYF. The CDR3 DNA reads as TGTGCCAGCAGCGGCATGGACGGGGATGGCACAGATACGCAGTATTTT.

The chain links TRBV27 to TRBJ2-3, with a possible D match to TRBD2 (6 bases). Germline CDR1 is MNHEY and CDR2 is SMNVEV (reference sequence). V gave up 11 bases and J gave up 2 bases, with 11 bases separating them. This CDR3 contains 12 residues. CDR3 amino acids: CACGRDTDTQYF. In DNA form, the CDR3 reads TGTGCCTGCGGGCGGGACACAGATACGCAGTATTTT.

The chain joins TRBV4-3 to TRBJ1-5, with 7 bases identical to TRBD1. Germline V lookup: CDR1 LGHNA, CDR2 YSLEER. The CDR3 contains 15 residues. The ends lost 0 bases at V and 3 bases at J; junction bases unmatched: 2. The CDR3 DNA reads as TGCGCCAGCAGCCAAGAGCAGGGGGTCAATCAGCCCCAGCATTTT. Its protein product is CASSQEQGVNQPQHF.

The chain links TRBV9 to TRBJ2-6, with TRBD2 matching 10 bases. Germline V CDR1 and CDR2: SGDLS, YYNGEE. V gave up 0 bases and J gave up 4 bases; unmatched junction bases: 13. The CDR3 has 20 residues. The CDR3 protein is CASSVAGVAGGHIGANVLTF. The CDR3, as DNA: TGTGCCAGCAGCGTAGCCGGGGTAGCGGGGGGCCATATCGGGGCCAACGTCCTGACTTTC.